This TCR beta chain was recorded in a study of T cells in Graves' hyperthyroidism and ophthalmopathy. The CDR3 sequence is 14 residues long. Germline V gives CDR1 DFQATT, CDR2 SNEGSKA (reference sequence). V lost 0 bases and J 4 bases, leaving 10 bases between the germline ends. Over 18 months, lack of ophthalmopathy progression marked Graves' hyperthyroidism as stable. Participants, patients aged 18 to 65, had newly diagnosed hyperthyroidism with a duration under 2 months. Uncontrolled infection, other autoimmune disease, pregnancy and lactation each barred patients from inclusion. The table lists this clonotype with a few counts. The investigators amplified TCR beta CDR3 regions from RNA transcripts. First-round RT-PCR of the TCR CDR3 relied on the HTBI primer set. TCRdb itself ran the multiplex PCR reads through MiXCR, one entry per CDR3 protein. Of about 760,000 distinct CDR3 sequences listed, about a third are singletons.

This clonotype was obtained from a middle-aged woman with Graves' hyperthyroidism. The gene calls are TRBV20-1 and TRBJ1-5; D gene unclear. The source material was blood. The CDR3 DNA follows: TGCAGTGCTAGAGATTGGGGAAGAAATCAGCCCCAGCATTTT. It translates to CSARDWGRNQPQHF.